Following are 27 T cell receptor beta chains from one sample sequenced in a study of blood T cell repertoires in COVID-19. Measured with immunoSEQ multiplex PCR; TCRdb has only the in-frame clones, and not every one. Of approximately 350,000 clones detected, 86% appear once; the ten largest clones hold around 7.4%. Sequences were obtained from peripheral blood. Every receptor here comes from a woman aged 55-69 years with COVID-19, enrolled during active disease.

The chain couples TRBV18 to TRBJ1-1; D is possibly TRBD1 (6 bases). CDR1 is KGHSH and CDR2 is LQKENI in the germline V gene. CDR3 length equals 16 residues. Trimming pared 3 bases from V and 5 bases from J, leaving 19 bases between. The CDR3 region has the DNA TGTGCCAGCTCACCGATGACCCCTTACAGGGAAACTGAAGCTTTCTTT. As protein: CASSPMTPYRETEAFF.

V usage is TRBV25-1 and J usage is TRBJ1-5; D gene uncertain. From germline, CDR1 is MGHDK and CDR2 SYGVNS. Trimming removed 3 bases from V and 7 bases from J, with 10 bases in between. The CDR3 is 13 residues long. The CDR3, as DNA: TGTGCCAGCAGTGATCAGGAGGGACAGCCCCAGCATTTT. This translates into CASSDQEGQPQHF. The full variable domain, rest sourced from reference TRBV25-1 and TRBJ1-5, is EADIYQTPRYLVIGTGKKITLECSQTMGHDKMYWYQQDPGMELHLIHYSYGVNSTEKGDLSSESTVSRIRTEHFPLTLESARPSHTSQYLCASSDQEGQPQHFGDGTRLSIL.

The gene calls are TRBV20-1 and TRBJ2-7; weak D call: TRBD2 (7 bases). The CDR3 consists of 13 residues. Germline V gene sequence: CDR1 DFQATT, CDR2 SNEGSKA (reference sequence). Trimming removed 3 bases from V and 4 bases from J, with 13 bases in between. The CDR3 nucleotides read TGCAGTGCTAGTAACGGGGGGCAGTACGAGCAGTACTTC. Residues: CSASNGGQYEQYF.

This sequence joins TRBV11-1 and TRBJ1-6; the D gene is possibly TRBD1 (5 bases). The CDR3 consists of 15 residues. With 3 bases removed from V and 8 bases from J, the gap between germline ends came to 14 bases. CDR1 and CDR2 (germline): SGHAT, FQDESV (reference sequence). The CDR3 is CASSFSEGAYSPLHF. In nucleotides, the CDR3 is TGTGCCAGCAGCTTTTCGGAAGGGGCTTATTCACCCCTCCACTTT.

Of note for this clone: The germline gene is not matched at one end of the junction; a read error may be the cause. The V and J genes are TRBV6-2 or TRBV6-3 and TRBJ2-1, with 8 bases matching TRBD2. The CDR3 loop spans 16 amino acids. Germline CDR1 is MNHEY and CDR2 is SVGEGT. The chain's CDR3 is CASSNSLSGGYNEQFF. CDR3 bases: TGTGCCAGCAGTAACTCACTAAGCGGGGGCTACAATGAGCAGTTCTTC.

The gene calls are TRBV5-8 and TRBJ2-1; 9 positions match TRBD2. After removal of 7 bases from V and 2 bases from J, the junction contained 7 bases not matched to a gene. Germline V lookup: CDR1 SGHTS, CDR2 YDEGEE. CDR3 length equals 15 residues. CDR3 amino acids: CASQPTSGAYNEQFF. The DNA for the CDR3 is TGTGCCAGCCAACCGACTAGCGGAGCCTACAATGAGCAGTTCTTC.

The V call is TRBV9, the J call TRBJ2-3; 13 nucleotides agree with TRBD2. Germline V gives CDR1 SGDLS, CDR2 YYNGEE. The CDR3 contains 18 residues. V lost 3 bases and J lost 2; bases outside the gene matches: 9. CDR3 sequence: CASSASTSGGASTDTQYF. DNA of the CDR3: TGTGCCAGCAGCGCAAGTACTAGCGGGGGGGCGTCCACAGATACGCAGTATTTT.

The CDR3 DNA is TGTGCCAGCAGCCCGGGCGGGGGCCTATCCACAGATACGCAGTATTTT. Protein product: CASSPGGGLSTDTQYF. The chain has TRBV5-4 and TRBJ2-3, with a weak D call TRBD2 (7 bases). The V end lost 4 bases, the J end lost 2 bases, and 17 bases lay between the germline ends. The CDR3 length is 16 residues. Germline V gene lookup returns CDR1 SGHNT and CDR2 YYREEE (reference sequence).

As for this clone: Mismatch with germline at one junction end may stem from a read error. V gene TRBV19 combines with J gene TRBJ1-6; D ambiguous. Germline CDR1 LNHDA, CDR2 SQIVND (reference sequence). This CDR3 contains 14 residues. The CDR3, as DNA: TGTGCCGGTAGTTACAGCATTGTGGGTTCACCCCTCCACTTT. This gives the protein CAGSYSIVGSPLHF. Variable domain in full (rest from reference TRBV19 and TRBJ1-6): DGGITQSPKYLFRKEGQNVTLSCEQNLNHDAMYWYRQDPGQGLRLIYYSQIVNDFQKGDIAEGYSVSREKKESFPLTVTSAQKNPTAFYLCAGSYSIVGSPLHFGNGTRLTVT.

The genes are TRBV19 and TRBJ1-4, with 9 bases fitting TRBD1. This CDR3 has 17 amino acids. The V gene end was trimmed by 5 bases and the J gene end by 1 base; junction bases not matched to a gene: 8. Germline CDR1 reads LNHDA; CDR2 reads SQIVND (reference sequence). The CDR3 bases are TGTGCCAGTAGTCGGCCGGGACAGGGACTAACTAATGAAAAACTGTTTTTT. It yields the protein CASSRPGQGLTNEKLFF.

The chain recombines TRBV7-9 with TRBJ1-1; perhaps TRBD1 as D (6 bases). Germline CDR1 reads SEHNR; CDR2 reads FQNEAQ (reference sequence). The germline V and J ends were trimmed by 5 bases and 2 bases, with 15 bases remaining between them. The CDR3 consists of 15 residues. DNA of the CDR3: TGTGCCAGCAGCGAGTTACAGGGTACTAACACTGAAGCTTTCTTT. Translated, it gives CASSELQGTNTEAFF.

This rearrangement joins TRBV5-1 to TRBJ1-4, with D uncertain. The V end lost 3 bases, the J end lost 12 bases, and 15 bases lay between the germline ends. This CDR3 is built from 13 residues. Germline lookup yields CDR1 SGHRS and CDR2 YFSETQ. The CDR3 DNA is TGCGCCAGCAGCTGGTCCCCGCTCGAGGAACTGTTTTTT. The encoded protein is CASSWSPLEELFF.

This clone is a singleton in its sample. V usage is TRBV18 and J usage is TRBJ2-7; 7 bases match TRBD1. The CDR3 runs 13 residues. J was trimmed by 5 bases and V by 4 bases; bases with no gene match: 5. Looked up from germline, CDR1 is KGHSH and CDR2 is LQKENI. The CDR3 sequence: CASSLRTGDEQYF. Here the CDR3 DNA reads TGTGCCAGCTCACTAAGGACAGGAGACGAGCAGTACTTC.

This CDR3 reads CAISESNRGINTEAFF. Here the CDR3 DNA reads TGTGCCATCAGTGAGTCGAACCGAGGGATAAACACTGAAGCTTTCTTT. This chain links TRBV10-3 with TRBJ1-1; D gene ambiguous. The germline gives CDR1 ENHRY, CDR2 SYGVKD. This CDR3 has 16 residues. The ends were cut back, 0 bases at V and 2 bases at J, with 13 bases in the middle.

The chain is built from TRBV21-1 and TRBJ1-2; the table's D gene call, TRBD1, was not cross checked with the DNA. TRBV21-1 is a pseudogene locus. This CDR3 contains 13 residues. DNA of the CDR3: TGTGCCAGCAGCAAACCCAGGACAGGGAGCTACACCTTC. Its protein is CASSKPRTGSYTF.

The rearrangement uses TRBV19 and TRBJ1-5, with TRBD1 as a possible D gene (5 bases). Germline-derived CDR1 and CDR2 are LNHDA and SQIVND (reference sequence). V dropped 2 bases and J dropped 1 base, with 9 bases sitting between them. There are 15 residues in the CDR3. CDR3 sequence reads: CASSIRTPSNQPQHF. The CDR3, as DNA: TGTGCCAGTAGTATACGGACACCAAGCAATCAGCCCCAGCATTTT.

This clone was seen once. The chain is built from TRBV10-3 and TRBJ1-5; 9 bases align to TRBD1. The CDR3 loop spans 16 amino acids. Unmatched junction bases numbered 12, after V lost 8 bases and J lost 4 bases. Germline assignment: CDR1 ENHRY and CDR2 SYGVKD. CDR3 sequence (DNA): TGTGCCATCGGAGGGGGGACAGGGAGATTGAATCAGCCCCAGCATTTT. Its protein is CAIGGGTGRLNQPQHF.

The chain joins TRBV5-6 to TRBJ2-7; D may be TRBD2 (5 bases). Deletions cut 6 bases from V and 3 bases from J, with 16 bases between. The V gene's germline CDR1 is SGHDT and CDR2 YYEEEE. The CDR3 runs to 14 residues. CDR3 protein: CASKVKDLFYEQYF. The CDR3 coding sequence is TGTGCCAGCAAGGTCAAGGACTTGTTCTACGAGCAGTACTTC.

V and J are TRBV11-3 and TRBJ2-2; no firm D call. Trimming stripped 5 bases from V and 5 bases from J, with 15 bases between. The CDR3 runs to 15 residues. CDR1 SGHNT and CDR2 YENEEA come from the germline V gene. Here the CDR3 reads CASSRETRWTGELFF. As DNA, the CDR3 is TGTGCCAGCAGCCGTGAGACTCGTTGGACCGGGGAGCTGTTTTTT.

Note on this clone: Just one base apart from a much larger clone, this may be a read error. CDR3 bases: TGTGCCAACAGCTTACCGGGGGTTGGAAACACCATATATTTT. Its translation: CANSLPGVGNTIYF. The chain joins TRBV7-8 to TRBJ1-3; perhaps TRBD1 as D (5 bases). There are 14 residues in the CDR3. The germline V gene has CDR1 SGHVS and CDR2 FQNEAQ. The whole variable domain, filled in from reference TRBV7-8 and TRBJ1-3, reads GAGVSQSPRYKVAKRGQDVALRCDPISGHVSLFWYQQALGQGPEFLTYFQNEAQLDKSGLPSDRFFAERPEGSVSTLKIQRTQQEDSAVYLCANSLPGVGNTIYFGEGSWLTVV.

This clone came up a few times. This chain connects TRBV23-1 to TRBJ1-3; 10 bases line up with TRBD1. TRBV23-1 is an open reading frame, and its role is uncertain. Unmatched junction bases numbered 7, after V lost 6 bases and J lost 2 bases. The CDR3 runs to 16 residues. CDR3 protein: CASSGDRGETGNTIYF. Written as DNA, the CDR3 is TGCGCCAGCAGCGGGGACAGGGGAGAAACTGGAAACACCATATATTTT.

The chain uses TRBV24-1 and TRBJ2-7; D is ambiguous. Germline V gene lookup returns CDR1 KGHDR and CDR2 SFDVKD. Trimming took off 5 bases at V and 6 bases at J, with 4 bases between the two ends. CDR3 length equals 10 residues. DNA for the CDR3: TGTGCCACCAGTGTTCTCGAGCAGTACTTC. This encodes CATSVLEQYF.

The chain joins TRBV7-9 to TRBJ1-1; D perhaps matches TRBD1 (6 bases). V dropped 3 bases and J dropped 4 bases, with 21 bases sitting between them. Germline values: CDR1 SEHNR, CDR2 FQNEAQ (reference sequence). This CDR3 contains 17 residues. The CDR3 bases are TGTGCCAGCAGCTTCAGGGGCCGGGATGGGTTCGCCACTGAAGCTTTCTTT. Its protein product is CASSFRGRDGFATEAFF.

This clone was counted a few times. This rearrangement joins TRBV6-6 to TRBJ2-1; TRBD2 aligns across 12 bases. CDR3 size: 15 residues. Germline trimming cut 8 bases from V and 7 bases from J; bases unmatched to any gene: 9. Germline CDR1 MNHNY, CDR2 SVGAGI (reference sequence). CDR3 loop: CASAPLAGGFNEQFF. The CDR3 DNA is TGTGCCAGCGCCCCTCTAGCGGGGGGGTTTAATGAGCAGTTCTTC.

The V and J genes are TRBV9 and TRBJ2-1; no firm D call. Germline V lookup: CDR1 SGDLS, CDR2 YYNGEE. CDR3 length: 15 residues. V was cut by 1 base and J by 3 bases, with 11 bases left in between. The CDR3 reads CASSVTLNSYNEQFF. CDR3 nucleotide sequence: TGTGCCAGCAGCGTAACTTTGAACAGCTACAATGAGCAGTTCTTC.

Details on this clone: At the DNA level, this CDR3 is encoded by other sequences in the same sample as well. The genes are TRBV9 and TRBJ2-1, with TRBD2 matching 12 bases. Germline CDR1 is SGDLS and CDR2 is YYNGEE. V lost 5 bases and J lost 3; bases outside the gene matches: 3. The CDR3 length is 15 residues. The CDR3 loop is CASSPTSGGYNEQFF. The CDR3 DNA is TGTGCCAGCAGTCCGACTAGCGGGGGCTACAATGAGCAGTTCTTC.

The chain is built from TRBV4-1 and TRBJ2-1; the match to TRBD2 covers 8 bases. Germline values: CDR1 MGHRA, CDR2 YSYEKL. V dropped 0 bases and J dropped 1; count of bases not matched to a gene: 5. The CDR3 sequence is 17 residues long. In DNA, the CDR3 is TGCGCCAGCAGCCAAGAACCTGGCGGGGGGTCCTACAATGAGCAGTTCTTC. It translates to CASSQEPGGGSYNEQFF.